This TCR beta chain was recorded in a study of T cells in tumors after PD-1 blockade. About the study: Prior checkpoint blockade, systemic immunosuppressant use, or anti-cancer therapy within 4 weeks excluded patients. Some patients also took daily vismodegib 150 mg during anti-PD-1 treatment.

TCRdb's copy holds only in-frame clones and misses some; the assay was immunoSEQ multiplex PCR. Of fewer than 25,000 clones listed, roughly 82% were seen once; the top ten hold 9.5% to 15%. J was trimmed by 0 bases and V by 1 base; bases with no gene match: 9. The V gene's germline CDR1 is LNHDA and CDR2 SQIVND (reference sequence). The CDR3 contains 19 residues. Template: tumor biopsy or peripheral blood genomic DNA, about 550-6,500 ng per sample. The sequence came from a human donor with basal cell carcinoma. The chain recombines TRBV19 with TRBJ2-6; 7 nucleotides match TRBD1. The specimen was PBMCs, collected after anti-PD-1 treatment. CDR3 sequence (DNA): TGTGCCAGTAGTATAGGTAGGGGACAGATATCCTCTGGGGCCAACGTCCTGACTTTC. This gives the protein CASSIGRGQISSGANVLTF.